This T cell receptor beta chain was documented in a study of T cells in Graves' hyperthyroidism and ophthalmopathy. Diagnosis rested on symptoms, serum thyroxine and TRAb, thyroid ultrasound, and orbital computed tomography. Template material for amplifying TCR beta CDR3 regions consisted of RNA transcripts. First-round RT-PCR of the TCR CDR3 relied on the HTBI primer set. TCRdb fed the multiplex PCR reads into MiXCR, producing one record per CDR3 protein. The sample contains a few hundred thousand distinct CDR3 sequences, roughly a sixth of which appear only once. This clonotype was picked up many times. The receptor was derived from a woman younger than 45 with Graves' ophthalmopathy. What was sequenced was blood.

In DNA form, the CDR3 reads TGTGCCAGCACCCGGGGACAGGGCCTATCCAAAAACATTCAGTACTTC. It yields the protein CASTRGQGLSKNIQYF. J is TRBJ2-4 and V is TRBV28; 9 nucleotides match TRBD1. The CDR3 sequence is 16 residues long. Per germline, CDR1 MDHEN and CDR2 SYDVKM. The trim removed 7 bases at V and 2 bases at J, leaving 9 bases unmatched.